This T cell receptor beta chain was captured in a study of radiotherapy plus CTLA-4 blockade in lung cancer. Background on the study: Among patients, roughly 18% showed objective responses, and around 30% had disease control. Study conclusions and caveats: Interferon-beta and early blood T cell clone dynamics reportedly predicted response best. TCR clones of tumor origin grew in blood after radiotherapy plus ipilimumab.

This clone was found once. Its antigen is still unknown. Assay used: immunoSEQ multiplex PCR; TCRdb lists only in-frame clones, some missing. Of over 75,000 clones in the sample, under 90% were seen once. Trimming removed 5 bases from V and 6 bases from J, with 10 bases in between. This CDR3 is 12 amino acids long. The germline V gene has CDR1 KGHSH and CDR2 LQKENI. The study treated chemo-refractory metastatic non-small-cell lung cancer patients with focal radiation plus ipilimumab CTLA-4 blockade. The chain carries TRBV18 and TRBJ1-1, with a tentative D call TRBD1 (6 bases). This sequence originates from a human donor with non-small cell lung cancer who had stable disease on radiotherapy plus ipilimumab. The specimen comprised peripheral blood, sampled from a patient treated with radiotherapy plus ipilimumab. The CDR3 coding sequence is TGTGCCAGCTCAGCCGGACAGTCTGAAGCTTTCTTT. Its translation is CASSAGQSEAFF.